The TCR beta chain under discussion was sequenced for a study of T-cell memory formation after mild COVID-19. For the study at large: TCR clusters mostly belonged to single donors.

MiXCR, run by TCRdb on the 5' RACE reads, gives a single entry per CDR3 protein. The table includes about 540,000 distinct CDR3 sequences, around 21% detected once. Trimming stripped 4 bases from V and 3 bases from J, with 10 bases between. The CDR3 length is 14 residues. Germline CDR1 LNHDA, CDR2 SQIVND (reference sequence). The sequence was collected from an adult woman who had mild COVID-19 (a few samples of this study predate the infection). Cell type and time point are not known. V is TRBV19 and J is TRBJ1-5, with a possible D match to TRBD1 (6 bases). Sequenced: PBMCs or a T cell subset sorted from them (not recorded which). The CDR3 sequence: CASSTGQYNQPQHF. The DNA of the CDR3 is TGTGCCAGTAGTACCGGACAGTACAATCAGCCCCAGCATTTT.